Described below is a single T cell receptor (beta chain) sequence and its context. No antigen is known for it. This specimen belongs to a study of chemoradiotherapy in HPV16-positive cancers. Study results and limitations: In HPV16-positive patients, HPV-responsive T-cell expansion tracked better recurrence-free survival.

Repeated repertoire sampling spanned the course of chemoradiotherapy. Assay: immunoSEQ multiplex PCR; the TCRdb copy retains only in-frame clones and omits some. The sample records some 12,000 clones, roughly four fifths being singletons. The CDR3 loop spans 14 amino acids. The V gene's germline CDR1 is MNHEY and CDR2 SMNVEV (reference sequence). V was clipped by 7 bases and J by 5 bases, with 14 bases between them. The chain employs TRBV27 and TRBJ2-2; the D gene could be TRBD1 or TRBD2 (5 bases each). The receptor comes from a human donor with HPV-associated anogenital cancer. This sample was obtained from a patient who underwent chemoradiotherapy. The CDR3, as DNA: TGTGCCAGCACCTCGGGACGGATTACCGGGGAGCTGTTTTTT. This translates into CASTSGRITGELFF.